This T cell receptor beta chain derives from a study of control samples from healthy donors and cancer patients. Generated by immunoSEQ multiplex PCR, the TCRdb table keeps only in-frame clones and is missing some. The top ten hold about 4% of the sample, which has about 170,000 clones, over 85% seen once. CDR3 size: 17 residues. Deletions cut 4 bases from V and 4 bases from J, with 23 bases between. Germline V CDR1 and CDR2: SGHKS, YYEKEE (reference sequence). V and J are TRBV5-5 and TRBJ1-2; D is possibly TRBD1 (6 bases). Sample: blood. This clonotype was sampled from a woman aged 55-75 years in good health. CDR3 loop: CASSPATIGGRGYGYTF. For the CDR3, the DNA is TGTGCCAGCAGCCCCGCCACGATAGGGGGGCGCGGCTATGGCTACACCTTC.